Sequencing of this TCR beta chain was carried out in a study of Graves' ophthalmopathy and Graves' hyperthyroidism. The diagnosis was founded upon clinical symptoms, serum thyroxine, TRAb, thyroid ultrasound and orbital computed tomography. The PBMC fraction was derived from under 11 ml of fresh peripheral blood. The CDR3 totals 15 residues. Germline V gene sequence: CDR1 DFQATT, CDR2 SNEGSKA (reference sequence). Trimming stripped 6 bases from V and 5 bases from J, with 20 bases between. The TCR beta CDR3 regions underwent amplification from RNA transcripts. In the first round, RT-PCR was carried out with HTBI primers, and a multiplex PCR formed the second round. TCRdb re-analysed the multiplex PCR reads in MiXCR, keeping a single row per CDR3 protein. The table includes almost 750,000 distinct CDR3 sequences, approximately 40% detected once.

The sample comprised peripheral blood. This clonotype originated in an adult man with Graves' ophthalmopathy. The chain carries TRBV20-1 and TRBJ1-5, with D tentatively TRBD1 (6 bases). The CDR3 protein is CSANNPTWGHQPQHF. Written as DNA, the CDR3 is TGCAGTGCCAACAACCCGACTTGGGGGCATCAGCCCCAGCATTTT.